The following is a T cell receptor beta chain sequence with its context. Its target is unknown. The data were taken from a study of OX40 agonist ivuxolimab in advanced cancers. Study-wide findings and caveats: Relative to CD4+ cells, CD8+ T cells on average had more expanded clones. At 0.1 to 3.0 mg/kg, clonal expansion of CD4+ and CD8+ blood T cells had occurred by week 6.

Germline CDR1 and CDR2: ENHRY and SYGVKD. The CDR3 consists of 14 residues. V shed 3 bases and J shed 0 bases, with 8 bases lying between them. Profiling relied on immunoSEQ multiplex PCR, and the TCRdb table lists in-frame clones only, not all of them. The profile covers approximately 89,000 clones, with roughly 90% appearing a single time and about 0.28% taken by the ten largest. Exclusion of a patient followed from autoimmune disease history or systemic immunosuppression. The material sequenced was CD4+ or CD8+ T cells sorted from blood, taken in a trial of the OX40 agonist ivuxolimab. V usage is TRBV10-3 and J usage is TRBJ1-1; D is uncertain. The source is an adult with an advanced solid tumor such as melanoma, head and neck, liver or kidney cancer. In DNA form, the CDR3 reads TGTGCCATCAGTGAATTGGGGTTGAACACTGAAGCTTTCTTT. Its protein product is CAISELGLNTEAFF.